Listed here are 15 T cell receptor beta chains from one sample, sequenced in a study of blood T cell repertoires in COVID-19. TCRdb's copy holds only in-frame clones and misses some; the assay was immunoSEQ multiplex PCR. The table records around 100,000 clones, approximately 90% of them present only once. Input material: peripheral blood. The receptor source for this set is a middle-aged man with acute or convalescent COVID-19.

V usage is TRBV11-2 and J usage is TRBJ1-1; 8 nucleotides line up with TRBD1. The germline V gene has CDR1 SGHAT and CDR2 FQNNGV. J lost 1 base, V lost 3 bases, and 1 base had no gene match. This CDR3 spans 14 amino acids. The CDR3 here is CASSFGTGNTEAFF. The DNA of the CDR3 is TGTGCCAGCAGCTTTGGGACAGGGAACACTGAAGCTTTCTTT.

The V gene is TRBV20-1, the J gene TRBJ1-2, with a tentative D call TRBD1 (5 bases). Germline values: CDR1 DFQATT, CDR2 SNEGSKA (reference sequence). This CDR3 is built from 13 residues. Trimming took 3 bases from V and 2 from J, leaving 10 bases between them. The CDR3 is CSASNTGNYGYTF. CDR3 DNA: TGCAGTGCTAGTAATACAGGCAACTATGGCTACACCTTC.

For the CDR3, the DNA is TGTGCCAGCAGCTACTCACCGGGACTAGCTAAAAATGAGCAGTTCTTC. Protein sequence: CASSYSPGLAKNEQFF. This chain connects TRBV2 to TRBJ2-1, with 9 bases that match TRBD2. Trimming removed 6 bases from V and 7 bases from J; junction bases left unmatched: 13. CDR1 is SNHLY and CDR2 is FYNNEI in the germline V gene. The CDR3 loop spans 16 amino acids.

The genes are TRBV28 and TRBJ1-1, with D tentatively TRBD1 (5 bases). CDR1 and CDR2 (germline): MDHEN, SYDVKM. Trimming shortened V by 8 bases and J by 0 bases, and 16 bases separated the two germline ends. CDR3 length equals 15 residues. The CDR3 DNA sequence: TGTGCCAGCGCAACAGGCTCCCAATTGAACACTGAAGCTTTCTTT. Its translation: CASATGSQLNTEAFF.

The chain uses TRBV27 and TRBJ2-1, with 8 bases aligning to TRBD2. Looked up from germline, CDR1 is MNHEY and CDR2 is SMNVEV (reference sequence). The CDR3 sequence is 15 residues long. The V and J ends lost 2 bases and 7 bases, in that order; junction bases with no gene match: 7. CDR3: CASSLGGGPLNEQFF. CDR3 nucleotide sequence: TGTGCCAGCAGTTTAGGCGGGGGGCCCTTAAATGAGCAGTTCTTC.

The count of this clone is one. V usage is TRBV2 and J usage is TRBJ2-2; 10 bases are a match to TRBD2. Germline loops: CDR1 SNHLY, CDR2 FYNNEI. V shed 7 bases, J shed 5 bases, and the junction held 7 bases outside the gene matches. The CDR3 sequence is 15 residues long. The CDR3 protein is CASTSSGGRTGELFF. The DNA for the CDR3 is TGTGCCAGCACCTCTAGCGGGGGACGAACCGGGGAGCTGTTTTTT.

This clone was counted once. The rearrangement links TRBV4-1 to TRBJ1-6; TRBD1 matches at 8 bases. This CDR3 spans 17 amino acids. Germline lookup yields CDR1 MGHRA and CDR2 YSYEKL. Germline trimming cut 2 bases from V and 7 bases from J; bases unmatched to any gene: 10. This CDR3 is CASSQSTLTGENSPLHF. CDR3 DNA: TGCGCCAGCAGCCAATCAACCCTGACAGGGGAAAATTCACCCCTCCACTTT.

The chain combines TRBV28 with TRBJ1-2, with D possibly TRBD1 on 5 matching bases. CDR3 length equals 14 residues. Trimming stripped 8 bases from V and 4 bases from J, with 17 bases between. Germline-derived CDR1 and CDR2 are MDHEN and SYDVKM. The CDR3 nucleotides read TGTGCCAGCGATTTTGGAGGGGTTGGCTATGGCTACACCTTC. Translated: CASDFGGVGYGYTF.

The chain combines TRBV2 with TRBJ2-7, with TRBD1 matching 7 bases. The CDR3 sequence is 15 residues long. From germline, CDR1 is SNHLY and CDR2 FYNNEI. V lost 8 bases, J lost 1 base, and 11 bases stayed unmatched. The CDR3 spells CASGEIGTASYEQYF. In DNA form, the CDR3 reads TGTGCCAGCGGCGAAATCGGGACAGCATCCTACGAGCAGTACTTC.

This chain joins TRBV5-5 and TRBJ2-2, with D tentatively TRBD1 (6 bases). The CDR3 totals 14 residues. The V end lost 4 bases, the J end lost 10 bases, and 17 bases lay between the germline ends. CDR1 and CDR2 from the germline V gene are SGHKS and YYEKEE (reference sequence). For the CDR3, the DNA is TGTGCCAGCAGCCCTCGGGACACAGTCCAGGAGCTGTTTTTT. This codes for CASSPRDTVQELFF.

The chain has TRBV5-1 and TRBJ2-5; D is possibly TRBD2 (6 bases). V was trimmed by 6 bases and J by 1 base, leaving 16 bases between them. Germline CDR1 reads SGHRS; CDR2 reads YFSETQ. This CDR3 is 15 amino acids long. In DNA, the CDR3 is TGCGCCAGCAAGGGACTGCGGGGAGTCCAAGAGACCCAGTACTTC. Protein: CASKGLRGVQETQYF.

The chain uses TRBV7-3 and TRBJ1-2; a weak D match, TRBD1 (6 bases). With 5 bases removed from V and 7 bases from J, the gap between germline ends came to 14 bases. This CDR3 region has 13 residues. Looked up from germline, CDR1 is SGHTA and CDR2 is FQGTGA. CDR3 nucleotide sequence: TGTGCCAGCAGCCCGAACAGGGTGGGTGGCTACACCTTC. Protein product: CASSPNRVGGYTF.

This clone was seen only once. V gene TRBV28 combines with J gene TRBJ1-4; TRBD1 is a possible D gene (6 bases). The CDR3 totals 16 residues. CDR1 and CDR2 (germline): MDHEN, SYDVKM. The V end was cut by 2 bases, the J end by 4 bases, with 14 bases between. Here the CDR3 DNA reads TGTGCCAGCAGTTTAAGTTGGGGGCAGGGTAATGAAAAACTGTTTTTT. It codes for CASSLSWGQGNEKLFF.

J is TRBJ1-1 and V is TRBV20-1; possibly TRBD1 for D (5 bases). The germline CDR1 and CDR2 sequences are DFQATT and SNEGSKA (reference sequence). V lost 7 bases, J lost 4 bases, and 10 bases lay in between. The CDR3 has 11 residues. DNA for the CDR3: TGCAGTGGGGTGGGGCCCACTGAAGCTTTCTTT. Its protein is CSGVGPTEAFF.

The V and J genes are TRBV2 and TRBJ1-1; 10 positions match TRBD1. Germline CDR1 is SNHLY and CDR2 is FYNNEI. After removal of 6 bases from V and 5 bases from J, the junction contained 6 bases not matched to a gene. The CDR3 has 14 amino acids. CDR3 residues: CASSTTGGLTEAFF. CDR3 in DNA: TGTGCCAGCAGCACGACAGGGGGCTTGACTGAAGCTTTCTTT.